The rows below give T cell receptor beta chains drawn from one sample of a study of cytotoxic CD8 clonotypes in ibrutinib-treated CLL. Data came from immunoSEQ multiplex PCR; TCRdb stores just in-frame clones and leaves some out. This table has some 150,000 clones, approximately 80% appearing once. The sequences come from PBMCs, collected after 12 months of ibrutinib treatment. These TCRs come from a human donor with chronic lymphocytic leukemia. Both conserved end residues are part of each CDR3. Fields, in order: V gene, D gene, J gene, clone size, CDR3 DNA, CDR3 protein. D genes are given only for firm matches. Clone size is shown for a subset of rows, as once, few, many or a class of expanded clone.

v_call: TRBV11-1; d_call: TRBD2; j_call: TRBJ2-7; clone_size: -; cdr3_nt: TGTGCCAGCAGCTTACGGGCAGCGGGAGAGCTCGAGCAGTACTTC; cdr3_aa: CASSLRAAGELEQYF
v_call: TRBV29-1; d_call: TRBD1; j_call: TRBJ2-7; clone_size: -; cdr3_nt: TGCAGCGGAGCCACCGGGACAGCTTACGAGCAGTACTTC; cdr3_aa: CSGATGTAYEQYF
v_call: TRBV19; d_call: TRBD1; j_call: TRBJ1-6; clone_size: -; cdr3_nt: TGTGCCAGTAGTATCTTGACAGGGGGCGTCTCACCCCTCCACTTT; cdr3_aa: CASSILTGGVSPLHF
v_call: TRBV6-5; d_call: TRBD1; j_call: TRBJ2-1; clone_size: -; cdr3_nt: TGTGCCAGCAGTAAGCGACAGGGTCAGTACAATGAGCAGTTCTTC; cdr3_aa: CASSKRQGQYNEQFF
v_call: TRBV25-1; d_call: -; j_call: TRBJ2-7; clone_size: -; cdr3_nt: TGTGCCAGCAGTGAACCTGGGACACTGTACGAGCAGTACTTC; cdr3_aa: CASSEPGTLYEQYF
v_call: TRBV7-3; d_call: -; j_call: TRBJ1-1; clone_size: -; cdr3_nt: TGTGCCAGCAGCTTATCCTGCCTAGGCCCGGTCATGGACACTGAAGCTTTCTTT; cdr3_aa: CASSLSCLGPVMDTEAFF
v_call: TRBV2; d_call: -; j_call: TRBJ2-5; clone_size: once; cdr3_nt: TGTGCCAGCAGGGTACAGGGAGGCGGAGAGACCCAGTACTTC; cdr3_aa: CASRVQGGGETQYF
v_call: TRBV19; d_call: TRBD2; j_call: TRBJ2-5; clone_size: -; cdr3_nt: TGTGCCAGTGGTCGCGGCGCGGGAGAGTCCCGGGAGACCCAGTACTTC; cdr3_aa: CASGRGAGESRETQYF
v_call: TRBV5-8; d_call: TRBD1; j_call: TRBJ2-5; clone_size: few; cdr3_nt: TGTGCCAGCAACAAACCGGGACAGGGGGCCCGAGAGACCCAGTACTTC; cdr3_aa: CASNKPGQGARETQYF
v_call: TRBV18; d_call: -; j_call: TRBJ2-2; clone_size: -; cdr3_nt: TGTGCCAGCTCCCTCGCGCTCACAACGGGGGAGCTGTTTTTT; cdr3_aa: CASSLALTTGELFF
v_call: TRBV6-5; d_call: -; j_call: TRBJ1-2; clone_size: -; cdr3_nt: TGTGCCACCCGTGCGGGATACTATGGCTACACCTTC; cdr3_aa: CATRAGYYGYTF
v_call: TRBV7-3; d_call: TRBD1; j_call: TRBJ2-7; clone_size: -; cdr3_nt: TGTGCCAGCAGCCCACGACAGGGACACTACGAGCAGTACTTC; cdr3_aa: CASSPRQGHYEQYF
v_call: TRBV28; d_call: -; j_call: TRBJ1-2; clone_size: -; cdr3_nt: TGTGCCAGCTGCAGGGAGGGGATCTATGGCTACACCTTC; cdr3_aa: CASCREGIYGYTF
v_call: TRBV10-1; d_call: -; j_call: TRBJ1-5; clone_size: -; cdr3_nt: TGCGCCAGCAGTGAGGGTAGGGACGGCAATCAGCCCCAGCATTTT; cdr3_aa: CASSEGRDGNQPQHF
v_call: TRBV6-4; d_call: -; j_call: TRBJ2-1; clone_size: -; cdr3_nt: TGTGCCAGCAGTGGAGGGGCCTCCTCTAATGAGCAGTTCTTC; cdr3_aa: CASSGGASSNEQFF
v_call: TRBV5-7; d_call: TRBD1; j_call: TRBJ1-2; clone_size: -; cdr3_nt: TGTGCCAGCAGCTGCACAGGGGACGGGCTATGGCACACCTTC; cdr3_aa: CASSCTGDGLWHTF
v_call: TRBV7-2; d_call: -; j_call: TRBJ1-5; clone_size: few; cdr3_nt: TGTGCCAGCAGCTTATGGGGTAATCAGCCCCAGCATTTT; cdr3_aa: CASSLWGNQPQHF
v_call: TRBV19; d_call: -; j_call: TRBJ1-2; clone_size: -; cdr3_nt: TGTGCCAGTAGTATCAGTAGTGGTAACTATGGCTACACCTTC; cdr3_aa: CASSISSGNYGYTF
v_call: TRBV15; d_call: -; j_call: TRBJ2-1; clone_size: -; cdr3_nt: TGTGCCACCAGCAGAGGTAGGGGCCCCAGGAGGCACAATGAGCAGTTCTTC; cdr3_aa: CATSRGRGPRRHNEQFF
v_call: TRBV6-5; d_call: TRBD1; j_call: TRBJ2-1; clone_size: -; cdr3_nt: TGTGCCAGCAGGACCCAGGGGGCCTCCTACAATGAGCAGTTCTTC; cdr3_aa: CASRTQGASYNEQFF
v_call: TRBV28; d_call: -; j_call: TRBJ1-1; clone_size: -; cdr3_nt: TGTGCCAGCACCAGCAAGGGACGGATTAACACTGAAGCTTTCTTT; cdr3_aa: CASTSKGRINTEAFF
v_call: TRBV6-1; d_call: TRBD1; j_call: TRBJ1-5; clone_size: once; cdr3_nt: TGTGCCAGCAGTGCCACGGACAGGGGGCTCAATCAGCCCCAGCATTTT; cdr3_aa: CASSATDRGLNQPQHF
v_call: TRBV7-9; d_call: -; j_call: TRBJ2-3; clone_size: -; cdr3_nt: TGTGCCAGCAGCTTAATGTATTCAGATACGCAGTATTTT; cdr3_aa: CASSLMYSDTQYF
v_call: TRBV28; d_call: -; j_call: TRBJ1-2; clone_size: -; cdr3_nt: TGTGCCAGCGTCCAGCACTATAGTTTCTTGGGCTACACCTTC; cdr3_aa: CASVQHYSFLGYTF
v_call: TRBV5-4; d_call: -; j_call: TRBJ2-2; clone_size: many; cdr3_nt: TGTGCCAGCAGCACCGGACCAAACGGGGAGCTGTTTTTT; cdr3_aa: CASSTGPNGELFF
v_call: TRBV7-2; d_call: -; j_call: TRBJ2-7; clone_size: -; cdr3_nt: TGTGCCAAGCGCTTTGGACTTTGGGGGGTCTCCTACGAGCAGTACTTC; cdr3_aa: CAKRFGLWGVSYEQYF
v_call: TRBV28; d_call: TRBD1; j_call: TRBJ1-5; clone_size: -; cdr3_nt: TGTGCCAGCAGTTCAACAGGGGGGAGTCAGCCCCAGCATTTT; cdr3_aa: CASSSTGGSQPQHF
v_call: TRBV27; d_call: -; j_call: TRBJ2-1; clone_size: -; cdr3_nt: TGTGCCAGCAGTACGACGGACAAGTACAATGAGCAGTTCTTC; cdr3_aa: CASSTTDKYNEQFF
v_call: TRBV5-6; d_call: -; j_call: TRBJ2-7; clone_size: -; cdr3_nt: TGTGCCAGCAGCTTGGACGGACAGCGCTACGAGCAGTACTTC; cdr3_aa: CASSLDGQRYEQYF
v_call: TRBV5-8; d_call: -; j_call: TRBJ1-2; clone_size: -; cdr3_nt: TGTGCCAGCAGCTTTGTAACCCGGGAAGAGGGAAGCTACACCTTC; cdr3_aa: CASSFVTREEGSYTF
v_call: TRBV5-8; d_call: -; j_call: TRBJ2-1; clone_size: -; cdr3_nt: TGTGCCAGCAGCTTGGACGGGCGTTACAATGAGCAGTTCTTC; cdr3_aa: CASSLDGRYNEQFF
v_call: TRBV27; d_call: TRBD1; j_call: TRBJ2-2; clone_size: -; cdr3_nt: TGTGCCAGCAGTCGAAGGGGGCGGACCGGGGAGCTGTTTTTT; cdr3_aa: CASSRRGRTGELFF
v_call: TRBV18; d_call: TRBD1; j_call: TRBJ1-1; clone_size: -; cdr3_nt: TGTGCCAGCTCACCATCGACAGGGCAGAACACTGAAGCTTTCTTT; cdr3_aa: CASSPSTGQNTEAFF
v_call: TRBV4-2; d_call: TRBD2; j_call: TRBJ2-1; clone_size: -; cdr3_nt: TGTGCCAGCAGCCAAGGAGCGGGAGGAGACAATGAGCAGTTCTTC; cdr3_aa: CASSQGAGGDNEQFF
v_call: TRBV27; d_call: TRBD1; j_call: TRBJ2-7; clone_size: -; cdr3_nt: TGTGCCAGCAGTTCCCCCGCCGGACAGGGTTCCTACGAGCAGTACTTC; cdr3_aa: CASSSPAGQGSYEQYF
v_call: TRBV5-4; d_call: -; j_call: TRBJ2-7; clone_size: -; cdr3_nt: TGTGCCAGCAGCTTGGCTGTGGGCCCCGACCCCTACGAGCAGTACTTC; cdr3_aa: CASSLAVGPDPYEQYF
v_call: TRBV19; d_call: -; j_call: TRBJ1-1; clone_size: once; cdr3_nt: TGTGCCAGTAGAGTAGGGGGAGGGGACACTGAAGCTTTCTTT; cdr3_aa: CASRVGGGDTEAFF
v_call: TRBV30; d_call: -; j_call: TRBJ1-5; clone_size: many; cdr3_nt: TGTGCCTGGAGTGCACGGGGGGTGAGCAATCAGCCCCAGCATTTT; cdr3_aa: CAWSARGVSNQPQHF